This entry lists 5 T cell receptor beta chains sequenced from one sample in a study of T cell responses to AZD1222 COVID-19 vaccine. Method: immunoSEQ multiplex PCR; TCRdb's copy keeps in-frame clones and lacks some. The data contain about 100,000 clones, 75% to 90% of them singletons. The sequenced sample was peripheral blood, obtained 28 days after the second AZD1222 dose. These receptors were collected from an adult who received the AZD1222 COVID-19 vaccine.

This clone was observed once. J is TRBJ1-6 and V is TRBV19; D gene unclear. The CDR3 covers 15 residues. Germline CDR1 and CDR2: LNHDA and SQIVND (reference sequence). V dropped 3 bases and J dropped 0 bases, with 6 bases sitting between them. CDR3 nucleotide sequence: TGTGCCAGTAGTATCCGGGGCTCCTATAATTCACCCCTCCACTTT. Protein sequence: CASSIRGSYNSPLHF.

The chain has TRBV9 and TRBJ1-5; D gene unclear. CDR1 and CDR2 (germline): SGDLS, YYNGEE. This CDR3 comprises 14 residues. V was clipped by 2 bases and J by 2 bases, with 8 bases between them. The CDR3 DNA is TGTGCCAGCAGCGTCGGTATGGGCAATCAGCCCCAGCATTTT. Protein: CASSVGMGNQPQHF.

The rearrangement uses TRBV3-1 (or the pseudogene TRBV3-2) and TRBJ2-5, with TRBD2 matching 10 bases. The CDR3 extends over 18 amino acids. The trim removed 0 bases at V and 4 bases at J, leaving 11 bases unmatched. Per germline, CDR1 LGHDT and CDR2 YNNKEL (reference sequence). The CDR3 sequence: CASSQDWVGLAVSETQYF. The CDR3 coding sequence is TGTGCCAGCAGCCAAGATTGGGTAGGACTAGCGGTTTCAGAGACCCAGTACTTC.

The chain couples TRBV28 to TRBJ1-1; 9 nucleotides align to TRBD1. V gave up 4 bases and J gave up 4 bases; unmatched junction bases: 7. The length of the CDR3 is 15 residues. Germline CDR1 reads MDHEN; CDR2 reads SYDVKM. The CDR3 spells CASSSPGTGTTEAFF. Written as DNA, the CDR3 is TGTGCCAGCAGTTCCCCCGGGACAGGGACCACTGAAGCTTTCTTT.

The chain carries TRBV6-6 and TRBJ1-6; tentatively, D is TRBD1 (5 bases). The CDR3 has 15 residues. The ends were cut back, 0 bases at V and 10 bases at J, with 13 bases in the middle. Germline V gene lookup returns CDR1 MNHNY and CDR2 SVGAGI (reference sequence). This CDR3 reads CASSYSSPGRSPLHF. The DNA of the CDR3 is TGTGCCAGCAGTTACTCGAGTCCGGGGCGCTCACCCCTCCACTTT.